Given below is one T cell receptor beta chain in context. The antigen is not known. The sample belongs to a study of cytomegalovirus exposure and HLA in healthy donors. The study ran its PCR with 60 Vbeta and 13 Jbeta primers. The repertoire was sequenced with immunoSEQ multiplex PCR; TCRdb's copy has only in-frame clones and lacks some. The table counts roughly 120,000 clones; under 3.5% lies in the top ten. Notes on the study in general: Reportedly, TCR beta sequences accurately predicted HLA-A and HLA-B alleles in most subjects.

The receptor was isolated from a man aged 25 to 40 in good health and CMV-seronegative. The sequencing sample was made of PBMCs.

The CDR3 region is CSVGGRAYEQYF. In DNA form, the CDR3 reads TGCAGCGTTGGCGGGAGAGCCTACGAGCAGTACTTC. The V gene is TRBV29-1, the J gene TRBJ2-7; 7 nucleotides line up with TRBD2. The CDR3 is 12 residues long. The trim removed 4 bases at V and 2 bases at J, leaving 2 bases unmatched. CDR1 and CDR2 (germline): SQVTM, ANQGSEA.